This record covers a single T cell receptor beta chain. The repertoire was sequenced with immunoSEQ multiplex PCR; TCRdb's copy has only in-frame clones and lacks some. The repertoire has under 120,000 clones, 75% to 90% of them found once; the top ten carry about 16%. Healthy donors had no documented immune events, such as infections, while sampled. The data belong to a study of identifying expanded T cells in peripheral blood. Per germline, CDR1 LNHNV and CDR2 YYDKDF (reference sequence). This CDR3 contains 18 residues. Trimming took 0 bases from V and 1 from J, leaving 15 bases between them. This sequence was found in a person between 18 and 75 years old in good health. The sample taken for sequencing was blood. This chain uses TRBV15 with TRBJ1-4; D remains ambiguous. The CDR3 spells CATSREGRLGGTNEKLFF. CDR3 bases: TGTGCCACCAGCAGAGAGGGGAGACTCGGTGGAACTAATGAAAAACTGTTTTTT.